Listed here are 19 T cell receptor beta chains from one sample, sequenced in a study of blood T cell repertoires in COVID-19. Produced via immunoSEQ multiplex PCR; TCRdb's table is partial and in-frame only. Of 200,000 to 250,000 clones listed, about 87% are singletons. The sequenced sample consisted of PBMCs or T cells enriched from blood (not recorded which). The receptors here all came from a woman in her 30s who had recovered from COVID-19.

This chain connects TRBV6-5 to TRBJ1-1; 9 nucleotides match TRBD1. V was pared by 5 bases and J by 3 bases, with 7 bases of the junction left unmatched. CDR3 length: 15 residues. Germline CDR1 reads MNHEY; CDR2 reads SVGAGI. The chain's CDR3 is CASSPPGQGDTEAFF. CDR3 nucleotides: TGTGCCAGCAGTCCTCCGGGACAGGGAGACACTGAAGCTTTCTTT.

As to this clone: The junction differs from germline at one of its ends, possibly a read error. The chain employs TRBV6-1 and TRBJ1-6, with 7 bases that match TRBD1. The germline gives CDR1 MNHNS, CDR2 SASEGT. CDR3 length: 18 residues. The CDR3 is CASSESFPGGSYNSPLHF. CDR3 DNA sequence: TGTGCCAGCAGTGAATCCTTCCCAGGGGGGTCCTACAATTCACCCCTCCACTTT.

The count of this clone is one. The chain recombines TRBV5-4 with TRBJ1-5; D might be TRBD1 (5 bases). CDR1 SGHNT and CDR2 YYREEE come from the germline V gene (reference sequence). This CDR3 has 13 amino acids. V shed 0 bases and J shed 7 bases, with 8 bases lying between them. This CDR3 is CASSLEPGQPQHF. The CDR3 nucleotides are TGTGCCAGCAGCTTGGAACCAGGGCAGCCCCAGCATTTT.

The CDR3 here is CASSQAGGQLLYTQYF. The CDR3 DNA reads TGCGCCAGCAGCCAAGCTGGGGGACAGCTACTTTATACGCAGTATTTT. The V call is TRBV4-1, the J call TRBJ2-3, with 7 bases fitting TRBD1. Looked up from germline, CDR1 is MGHRA and CDR2 is YSYEKL. The CDR3 loop spans 16 amino acids. After removal of 1 base from V and 7 bases from J, the junction contained 11 bases not matched to a gene.

CDR3 amino acids: CASSLDQEGYGYTF. CDR3 sequence (DNA): TGTGCCAGCAGCTTAGATCAGGAGGGCTATGGCTACACCTTC. The chain is built from TRBV7-9 and TRBJ1-2; D not certain. The germline V gene encodes CDR1 SEHNR and CDR2 FQNEAQ (reference sequence). The CDR3 totals 14 residues. Trimming stripped 1 base from V and 4 bases from J, with 10 bases between.

The V and J genes are TRBV5-1 and TRBJ1-5; possible D gene TRBD1, 6 bases. Germline lookup yields CDR1 SGHRS and CDR2 YFSETQ. CDR3 length: 20 residues. V was pared by 0 bases and J by 0 bases, with 22 bases between. The CDR3 is CASSLGGYRVRAFSNQPQHF. As DNA, the CDR3 is TGCGCCAGCAGCTTGGGAGGCTACAGGGTACGGGCTTTTAGCAATCAGCCCCAGCATTTT.

This chain links TRBV19 with TRBJ1-5; perhaps TRBD1 as D (5 bases). Between the trimmed V and J ends, which lost 6 bases and 1 base, there was a span of 7 bases. This CDR3 is built from 13 residues. The germline CDR1 and CDR2 sequences are LNHDA and SQIVND (reference sequence). CDR3 bases: TGTGCCAGTAGAGACAGAAGCAATCAGCCCCAGCATTTT. It translates to CASRDRSNQPQHF.

This clone was detected only once. The gene calls are TRBV7-3 and TRBJ2-3; perhaps TRBD1 as D (5 bases). Trimming removed 0 bases at V and 2 bases at J, with 9 bases between. The CDR3 totals 15 residues. Per the germline V gene, CDR1 is SGHTA and CDR2 is FQGTGA. This chain's CDR3 is CASSLTVRATDTQYF. The CDR3 bases are TGTGCCAGCAGCTTAACAGTCAGGGCCACAGATACGCAGTATTTT.

DNA of the CDR3: TGTGCCAGCAGCCCGACGGGACAGGGCCCGCAGGGAACAGATACGCAGTATTTT. This codes for CASSPTGQGPQGTDTQYF. This rearrangement joins TRBV7-2 to TRBJ2-3, with 9 bases that match TRBD1. Germline assignment: CDR1 SGHTA and CDR2 FQGNSA. J lost 3 bases, V lost 5 bases, and 15 bases had no gene match. The CDR3 runs to 18 residues.

The V call is TRBV7-9, the J call TRBJ2-7; TRBD2 might be the D (5 bases). Per the germline V gene, CDR1 is SEHNR and CDR2 is FQNEAQ (reference sequence). Trimming removed 3 bases from V and 3 bases from J, with 12 bases in between. The CDR3 has 14 amino acids. CDR3 residues: CASSFMGEHYEQYF. The CDR3 nucleotides read TGTGCCAGCAGCTTTATGGGAGAACACTACGAGCAGTACTTC. Complete variable domain (other parts from reference TRBV7-9 and TRBJ2-7): DTGVSQNPRHKITKRGQNVTFRCDPISEHNRLYWYRQTLGQGPEFLTYFQNEAQLEKSRLLSDRFSAERPKGSFSTLEIQRTEQGDSAMYLCASSFMGEHYEQYFGPGTRLTVT.

This clone has ten or more counts. This chain joins TRBV5-8 and TRBJ1-2, with 11 positions matching TRBD1. Germline CDR1 is SGHTS and CDR2 is YDEGEE. The CDR3 totals 14 residues. Losses at the gene ends were 3 bases for V and 7 bases for J; bases not matched to a gene: 5. CDR3 in DNA: TGTGCCAGCAGCTACGGACAGGGGGCGAGTGGCTACACCTTC. Its translation is CASSYGQGASGYTF. The variable domain in full, completed from reference TRBV5-8 and TRBJ1-2, reads EAGVTQSPTHLIKTRGQQATLRCSPISGHTSVYWYQQALGLGLQFLLWYDEGEERNRGNFPPRFSGRQFPNYSSELNVNALELEDSALYLCASSYGQGASGYTFGSGTRLTVV.

The chain recombines TRBV5-4 with TRBJ1-1, with 7 bases identical to TRBD1. V lost 6 bases to trimming and J lost 2 bases; unmatched junction nucleotides: 13. The CDR3 spans 16 residues. From germline, CDR1 is SGHNT and CDR2 YYREEE (reference sequence). Here the CDR3 reads CASIPDLGTANTEAFF. In DNA, the CDR3 is TGTGCCAGCATCCCGGATTTAGGGACAGCCAACACTGAAGCTTTCTTT. The complete variable domain, with remaining parts taken from reference TRBV5-4 and TRBJ1-1, reads ETGVTQSPTHLIKTRGQQVTLRCSSQSGHNTVSWYQQALGQGPQFIFQYYREEENGRGNFPPRFSGLQFPNYSSELNVNALELDDSALYLCASIPDLGTANTEAFFGQGTRLTVV.

This chain connects TRBV4-2 to TRBJ2-2, with D possibly being TRBD1 (6 bases). Germline loops: CDR1 LGHNA, CDR2 YNFKEQ. The V end was cut by 0 bases, the J end by 3 bases, with 17 bases between. This CDR3 spans 18 amino acids. The CDR3 region has the DNA TGTGCCAGCAGCCAAGACCCTGCGCAGGGGTCGGACACCGGGGAGCTGTTTTTT. Translating gives CASSQDPAQGSDTGELFF.

The chain is built from TRBV7-2 and TRBJ2-7; D remains unclear. CDR1 is SGHTA, CDR2 FQGNSA, per germline. Trimming cost V 5 bases and J 0 bases, with 17 bases left between them. This CDR3 is built from 16 residues. The CDR3 DNA follows: TGTGCCAGCAGCGTCGGCGGCTGGGTAGTCTCCTACGAGCAGTACTTC. Encoded protein: CASSVGGWVVSYEQYF.

The CDR3 DNA sequence: TGTGCCATCAGTGAGTCGCAAAGGGGGCGAGCTTTCTTT. Residues: CAISESQRGRAFF. The genes are TRBV10-3 and TRBJ1-1, with TRBD1 matching over 7 bases. V lost 0 bases, J lost 10 bases, and 5 bases stayed unmatched. This CDR3 contains 13 residues. In germline, CDR1 is ENHRY, CDR2 SYGVKD.

Comments on this clone: An end of the junction differs from the germline gene, which may be a read error. V usage is TRBV6-5 and J usage is TRBJ1-3, with D possibly TRBD1 on 6 matching bases. The CDR3 has 14 amino acids. Germline assignment: CDR1 MNHEY and CDR2 SVGAGI. CDR3 sequence (DNA): TGTGCCAGCAGCTCGGGGGGCGCTGGGAACACCATATATTTT. As protein: CASSSGGAGNTIYF.

The chain is built from TRBV7-2 and TRBJ1-1; D remains unclear. V was trimmed by 5 bases and J by 4 bases, leaving 20 bases between them. CDR1 SGHTA and CDR2 FQGNSA come from the germline V gene. The CDR3 spans 16 residues. The CDR3 here is CASSPTMAPRGTEAFF. The CDR3 bases are TGTGCCAGCAGCCCGACGATGGCCCCACGGGGCACTGAAGCTTTCTTT.

The table lists this clone with a few counts. The chain links TRBV29-1 to TRBJ1-2; D might be TRBD1 (5 bases). From germline, CDR1 is SQVTM and CDR2 ANQGSEA. V lost 3 bases and J lost 3, with 8 bases in between. The CDR3 is made up of 12 amino acids. CDR3 coding DNA: TGCAGCGTTGACGGGGGGGACTATGGCTACACCTTC. Amino acids: CSVDGGDYGYTF.

This clone has just one count. A junction boundary mismatches the germline segment, possibly from a read error. This sequence joins TRBV6-5 and TRBJ1-2; 7 nucleotides match TRBD1. This CDR3 spans 15 amino acids. Germline CDR1 reads MNHEY; CDR2 reads SVGAGI. This chain's CDR3 is CASSNSGTAKRGYTF. The CDR3 DNA follows: TGTGCCAGCAGTAACTCCGGGACAGCGAAGAGGGGCTACACCTTC.